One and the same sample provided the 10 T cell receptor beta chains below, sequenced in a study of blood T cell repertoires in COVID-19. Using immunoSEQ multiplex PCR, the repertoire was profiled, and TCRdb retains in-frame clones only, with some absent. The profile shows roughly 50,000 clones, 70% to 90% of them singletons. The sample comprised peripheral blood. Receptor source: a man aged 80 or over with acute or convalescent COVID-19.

CDR3 bases: TGTGCCAGCTCACCAGACAGACAACATGGCTACACCTTC. It is translated as CASSPDRQHGYTF. The V gene is TRBV18, the J gene TRBJ1-2, with a possible D match to TRBD1 (5 bases). Trimming removed 2 bases at V and 6 bases at J, with 10 bases between. This CDR3 contains 13 residues. Germline assignment: CDR1 KGHSH and CDR2 LQKENI.

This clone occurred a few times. CDR3 loop: CASRRTGAYTDTQYF. The CDR3 nucleotides are TGCGCCAGCAGACGAACAGGGGCCTACACAGATACGCAGTATTTT. This chain uses TRBV4-1 with TRBJ2-3; 7 bases line up with TRBD1. The CDR3 has 15 amino acids. After removal of 6 bases from V and 2 bases from J, the junction contained 8 bases not matched to a gene. Germline loops: CDR1 MGHRA, CDR2 YSYEKL.

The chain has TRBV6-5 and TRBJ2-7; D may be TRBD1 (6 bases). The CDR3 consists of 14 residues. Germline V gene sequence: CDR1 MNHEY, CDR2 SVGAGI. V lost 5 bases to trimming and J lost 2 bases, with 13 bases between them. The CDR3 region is CASSLDRPPYEQYF. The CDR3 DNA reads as TGTGCCAGCAGTCTAGACAGGCCCCCCTACGAGCAGTACTTC.

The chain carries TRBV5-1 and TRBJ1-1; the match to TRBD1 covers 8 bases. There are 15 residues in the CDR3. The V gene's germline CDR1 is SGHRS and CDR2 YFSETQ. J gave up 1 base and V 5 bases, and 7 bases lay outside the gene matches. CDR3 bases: TGCGCCAGCAGTCGTATCGGACAGGGGAACACTGAAGCTTTCTTT. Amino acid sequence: CASSRIGQGNTEAFF.

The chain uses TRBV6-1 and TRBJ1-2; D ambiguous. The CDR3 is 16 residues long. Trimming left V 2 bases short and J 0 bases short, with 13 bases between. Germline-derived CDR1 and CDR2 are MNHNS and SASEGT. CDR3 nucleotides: TGTGCCAGCAGTGAAATGATGGGCCCTTCTAACTATGGCTACACCTTC. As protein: CASSEMMGPSNYGYTF.

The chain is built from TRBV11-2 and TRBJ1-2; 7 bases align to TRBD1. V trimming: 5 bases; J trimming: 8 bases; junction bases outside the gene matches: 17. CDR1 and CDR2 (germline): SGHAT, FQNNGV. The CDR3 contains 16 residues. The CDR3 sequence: CASSRTGAPGPEGYTF. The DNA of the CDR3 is TGTGCCAGCAGCCGAACAGGGGCGCCGGGGCCGGAAGGCTACACCTTC.

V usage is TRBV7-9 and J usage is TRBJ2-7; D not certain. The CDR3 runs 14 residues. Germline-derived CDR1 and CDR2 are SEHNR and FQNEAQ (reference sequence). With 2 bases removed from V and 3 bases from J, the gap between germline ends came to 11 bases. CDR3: CASSLSAQVYEQYF. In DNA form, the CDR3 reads TGTGCCAGCAGCTTATCAGCCCAGGTCTACGAGCAGTACTTC.

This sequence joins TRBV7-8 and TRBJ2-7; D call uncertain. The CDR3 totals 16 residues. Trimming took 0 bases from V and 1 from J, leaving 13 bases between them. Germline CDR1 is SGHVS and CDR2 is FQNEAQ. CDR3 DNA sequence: TGTGCCAGCAGCTTAGCAGTGGCAGGCCGGTCCTACGAGCAGTACTTC. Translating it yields CASSLAVAGRSYEQYF.

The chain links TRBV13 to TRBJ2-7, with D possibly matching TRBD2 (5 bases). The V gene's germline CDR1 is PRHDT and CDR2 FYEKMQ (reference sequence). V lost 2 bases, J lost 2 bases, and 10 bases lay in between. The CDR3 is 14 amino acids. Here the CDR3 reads CASSLSPGTYEQYF. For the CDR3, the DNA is TGTGCCAGCAGCTTATCCCCGGGAACCTACGAGCAGTACTTC.

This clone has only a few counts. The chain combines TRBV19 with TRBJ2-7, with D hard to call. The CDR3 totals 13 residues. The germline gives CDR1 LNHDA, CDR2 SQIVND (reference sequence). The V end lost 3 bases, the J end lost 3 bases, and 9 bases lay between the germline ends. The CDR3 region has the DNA TGTGCCAGTAGTATGATTGGCGGCTACGAGCAGTACTTC. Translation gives CASSMIGGYEQYF.